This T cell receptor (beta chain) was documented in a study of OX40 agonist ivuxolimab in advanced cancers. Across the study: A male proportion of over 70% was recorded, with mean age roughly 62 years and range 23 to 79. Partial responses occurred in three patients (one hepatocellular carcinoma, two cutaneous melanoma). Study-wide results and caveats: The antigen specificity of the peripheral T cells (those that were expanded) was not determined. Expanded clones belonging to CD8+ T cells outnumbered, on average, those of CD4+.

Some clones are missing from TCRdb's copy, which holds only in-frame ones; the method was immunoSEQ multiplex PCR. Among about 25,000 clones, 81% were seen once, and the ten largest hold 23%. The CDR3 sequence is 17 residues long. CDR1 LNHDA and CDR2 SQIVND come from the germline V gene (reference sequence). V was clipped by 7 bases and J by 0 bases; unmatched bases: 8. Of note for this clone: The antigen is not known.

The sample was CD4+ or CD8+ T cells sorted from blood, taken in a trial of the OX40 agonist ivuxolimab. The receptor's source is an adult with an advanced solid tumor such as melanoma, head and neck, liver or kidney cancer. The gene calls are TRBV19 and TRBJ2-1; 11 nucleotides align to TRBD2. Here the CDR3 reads CASTYTSGGGSYNEQFF. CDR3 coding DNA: TGTGCCAGTACTTATACTAGCGGGGGAGGCTCCTACAATGAGCAGTTCTTC.